This T cell receptor (beta chain) emerged from a study of Ad26.COV2.S vaccination and SARS-CoV-2 variants. The wider study: Sample donor was a member of the COV1001 Ad26.COV2.S trial arm.

The CDR3 is 15 amino acids. The J segment lost 4 bases and the V segment lost 4 bases, leaving 9 bases of the junction unmatched. Germline V lookup: CDR1 SGHDT, CDR2 YYEEEE. As to treatment: 15 to 20 received Ad26.COV2.S at low or high dose, single or two shots; about 5 received placebo; per-sample allocation not given. Collection of the samples took place on day 63 after the first injection of vaccine or placebo. General observations from the study: TCR breadth and depth analyses may have underestimated total T cell responses.

As regards this clone: Its target is not known.

Profiled with immunoSEQ multiplex PCR; TCRdb holds only in-frame clones, not every one. The sample holds roughly 700,000 clones; about 90% are singletons and the top ten take about 1.5%. The chain links TRBV5-6 to TRBJ1-1; 8 bases align to TRBD1. This specimen consisted of peripheral blood, obtained in a trial of Ad26.COV2.S vaccine versus placebo. The origin of this receptor is a person aged 18 to 65 who received the Ad26.COV2.S COVID-19 vaccine or a placebo. Here the CDR3 DNA reads TGTGCCAGCAGCAATCCAGGGGGCTGGGGCACTGAAGCTTTCTTT. Encoded protein: CASSNPGGWGTEAFF.